This T cell receptor (beta chain) derives from a study of T cells after somatic rescue of genetic block (dated by TCRdb to 2018 to 2021). Background on the whole study: The study assessed how robust, over the long term, a T-cell system was when the system had developed through somatic rescue of a genetic block in T-cell development.

This clone was detected only a few times. The antigen it recognizes is unknown. No base quality information exists; no much larger clone differs at one position. Library preparation used the immunoSEQ multiplex PCR assay. Imported from immuneACCESS, the table was reduced by TCRdb to in-frame sequences with V and J called. These copies leave out some clones; in studies compared against another copy, an unresolved V gene accounts for under half, and the cause of the remainder is not known. The sample records approximately 15,000 clones, approximately 70% of which are singletons. The biggest ten clones account for about 20% of the sample. Deletion took 8 bases off V and 4 bases off J, with a span of 9 bases between the germline ends. From a lookup of the germline V gene, CDR1 and CDR2 are MGHDK and SYGVNS. The CDR3 spans 11 residues, from the cysteine through the phenylalanine. Only CDR3 DNA is held: 33 bases, read in frame from base 1.

Sequenced input: peripheral blood mononuclear cells (PBMCs). The sequence derives from a boy between 10 and 17 years old. The chain links TRBV25-1 with TRBJ2-7; no D gene call is confident. The CDR3 here reads CASSPGYEQYF. Here is the DNA: TGTGCCAGCTCCCCAGGTTACGAGCAGTACTTC.